This paragraph covers one T cell receptor beta chain sequence. The antigen is undetermined. The data originate from a study of shared clonotypes between healthy human individuals. Whole-study results and caveats: A handful of donors shared around 5% of their naive CD4 clonotypes. All-four-donor shared clonotypes had higher generation probabilities than non-shared clonotypes did.

Naive-designated CD8 cells lacked CD45RO, were positively enriched for CCR7, and omitted terminally differentiated effector memory CD45RA+ cells. Germline-derived CDR1 and CDR2 are MDHEN and SYDVKM. CDR3 length equals 16 residues. V lost 3 bases to trimming and J lost 1 base, with 12 bases between them. Clones were read by immunoSEQ multiplex PCR, and TCRdb kept only the in-frame ones, dropping some. The sample has about 1,800,000 clones; roughly 95% are singletons. V is TRBV28 and J is TRBJ2-2; D might be TRBD1 (6 bases). The sequence was collected from a man aged 18-30 years in good health. Source material: naive CD8+ T cells sorted from blood. The CDR3 DNA sequence: TGTGCCAGCAGTTTGGCAGGGGCCCAGAACACCGGGGAGCTGTTTTTT. Residues: CASSLAGAQNTGELFF.